The entry that follows covers one TCR beta chain sequence. Method: immunoSEQ multiplex PCR; TCRdb's copy keeps in-frame clones and lacks some. Altogether around 84,000 clones are present, approximately 90% being singletons, with the ten largest covering approximately 4.5%. This entry comes from a study of blood T cell repertoires in COVID-19. In the study overall: The United States, Italy and Spain were the sources of the acute and convalescent COVID-19 samples. PBMCs, B-cell-depleted T cells, or T cells provided the cDNA or gDNA that made up the material.

Trimming took off 6 bases at V and 6 bases at J, with 12 bases between the two ends. Germline-derived CDR1 and CDR2 are SNHLY and FYNNEI. The CDR3 extends over 13 amino acids. The chain combines TRBV2 with TRBJ2-1, with D perhaps TRBD2 (6 bases). Input material: peripheral blood. This TCR came from a man aged 50 to 59 with active COVID-19. CDR3: CASRRGTSNEQFF. CDR3 DNA sequence: TGTGCCAGCAGGCGAGGGACTTCCAATGAGCAGTTCTTC.